What follows are 2 T cell receptor beta chains derived from one specimen sequenced in a study of blood T cell repertoires in COVID-19. Libraries were prepared by immunoSEQ multiplex PCR; TCRdb keeps only in-frame clonotypes and omits some of them. Seen here are a few hundred thousand clones, over 75% observed once, and the top ten hold 9.5% to 12%. Sequenced material: peripheral blood. These receptor sequences come from a woman in her 70s with acute or convalescent COVID-19.

The gene calls are TRBV11-2 and TRBJ1-2; 7 bases agree with TRBD1. The CDR3 loop spans 17 amino acids. CDR1 and CDR2 from the germline V gene are SGHAT and FQNNGV. Losses at the gene ends were 4 bases for V and 8 bases for J; bases not matched to a gene: 19. The chain's CDR3 is CASSSTGARNFAGGYTF. Written as DNA, the CDR3 is TGTGCCAGCAGCTCCACAGGGGCCCGAAACTTCGCGGGCGGCTACACCTTC.

The chain employs TRBV30 and TRBJ2-2; weak D call: TRBD1 (5 bases). The germline V gene has CDR1 GTSNPN and CDR2 SVGIG (reference sequence). V shed 4 bases and J shed 4 bases, with 13 bases lying between them. The CDR3 extends over 14 amino acids. The CDR3 DNA reads as TGTGCCTGGACTGCAGGGTCGGGCACCGGGGAGCTGTTTTTT. Its protein is CAWTAGSGTGELFF.